This is a list of T cell receptor beta chains from one sample in a study of blood T cell repertoires in COVID-19. Measured with immunoSEQ multiplex PCR; TCRdb has only the in-frame clones, and not every one. In the table there are tens of thousands of clones, 82% of which are singletons. Sequences were obtained from peripheral blood. The receptors derive from a woman in her sixties with acute or convalescent COVID-19. CDR3s include the opening cysteine and the closing phenylalanine or tryptophan. A D gene is named only where the DNA matches it firmly. Clone size, where shown, is once, few, many, or a class for clones that have expanded.

abundance: .; j_gene: TRBJ2-7; v_gene: TRBV7-9; d_gene: .; CDR3nt: TGTGCCAGCAGTCCTCTCTACGAGCAGTACTTC; CDR3aa: CASSPLYEQYF
abundance: .; j_gene: TRBJ1-4; v_gene: TRBV9; d_gene: .; CDR3nt: TGTGCCAGCAGCGTCGGGCACAGGGAGAGAGAAAAACTGTTTTTT; CDR3aa: CASSVGHREREKLFF
abundance: once; j_gene: TRBJ2-3; v_gene: TRBV4-2; d_gene: .; CDR3nt: TGTGCCAGCAGCCAAGTCGGTGGGGGGGCTGGTACGCAGTATTTT; CDR3aa: CASSQVGGGAGTQYF
abundance: .; j_gene: TRBJ2-7; v_gene: TRBV10-2; d_gene: .; CDR3nt: TGCGCCAGCAGAGACACTAGCTCCTACGAGCAGTACTTC; CDR3aa: CASRDTSSYEQYF
abundance: .; j_gene: TRBJ2-7; v_gene: TRBV2; d_gene: TRBD2; CDR3nt: TGTGCCAGCAGGGATAGCGGGGGGGCGTCCTACGAGCAGTACTTC; CDR3aa: CASRDSGGASYEQYF
abundance: .; j_gene: TRBJ1-1; v_gene: TRBV7-2; d_gene: .; CDR3nt: TGTGCCAGCAGCTTAGGGGGGGGAGACCTACGATTT; CDR3aa: CASSLGGGDLRF
abundance: .; j_gene: TRBJ2-1; v_gene: TRBV19; d_gene: TRBD2; CDR3nt: TGTGCCAGTAGTAGGGGCAGGGAGGGGAATGAGCAGTTCTTC; CDR3aa: CASSRGREGNEQFF
abundance: .; j_gene: TRBJ1-4; v_gene: TRBV14; d_gene: TRBD1; CDR3nt: TGTGCCAGCAGCCAAGGGAACAGGGGAGGTGAAAAACTGTTTTTT; CDR3aa: CASSQGNRGGEKLFF
abundance: .; j_gene: TRBJ1-4; v_gene: TRBV4-1; d_gene: .; CDR3nt: TGCGCCAGCAGATTTAGTCCAACTAATGAAAAACTGTTTTTT; CDR3aa: CASRFSPTNEKLFF
abundance: .; j_gene: TRBJ1-1; v_gene: TRBV7-2; d_gene: TRBD1; CDR3nt: TGTGCCAGCAGCTTAAGGCAGGGGGTGTCTGAAGCTTTCTTT; CDR3aa: CASSLRQGVSEAFF
abundance: .; j_gene: TRBJ1-5; v_gene: TRBV7-9; d_gene: .; CDR3nt: TGTGCCAGCCAGAATACAGGGTACAATCAGCCCCAGCATTTT; CDR3aa: CASQNTGYNQPQHF
abundance: few; j_gene: TRBJ1-1; v_gene: TRBV19; d_gene: .; CDR3nt: TGTGCCAGTGGGGACTGGGCTTTCTTT; CDR3aa: CASGDWAFF
abundance: .; j_gene: TRBJ1-6; v_gene: TRBV20-1; d_gene: .; CDR3nt: TGCAGTGCTAGTCCCACGCCGGGTATCTATAATTCACCCCTCCACTTT; CDR3aa: CSASPTPGIYNSPLHF
abundance: .; j_gene: TRBJ1-2; v_gene: TRBV6-5; d_gene: .; CDR3nt: TGTGCCAGCAGGGTGGACACGGTCCTATATGGCTACACCTTC; CDR3aa: CASRVDTVLYGYTF
abundance: few; j_gene: TRBJ1-2; v_gene: TRBV7-6; d_gene: .; CDR3nt: TGTGCCAGCAGCCCGTCGGGGTTAGATGGCTACACCTTC; CDR3aa: CASSPSGLDGYTF
abundance: few; j_gene: TRBJ2-3; v_gene: TRBV19; d_gene: .; CDR3nt: TGTGCCAGTAGTATTGTAATGTTTCAGGGCCACACAGATACGCAGTATTTT; CDR3aa: CASSIVMFQGHTDTQYF
abundance: once; j_gene: TRBJ1-1; v_gene: TRBV12-5; d_gene: .; CDR3nt: TGTGCTAGTGGTTTGTCCACAGGTGAAGCTTTCTTT; CDR3aa: CASGLSTGEAFF
abundance: .; j_gene: TRBJ1-5; v_gene: TRBV27; d_gene: .; CDR3nt: TGTGCCAGCAGTTTAAACTCGGGGGGGCCCCAGCATTTT; CDR3aa: CASSLNSGGPQHF